This TCR beta chain stems from a study of T cells in Graves' hyperthyroidism and ophthalmopathy. 10 ml fresh peripheral blood yielded the PBMCs. Amplified TCR beta CDR3 regions came from RNA transcripts. The HTBI set primed first-round TCR CDR3 RT-PCR. TCRdb used MiXCR to reprocess the multiplex PCR reads, holding one entry per CDR3 protein. The sample shows about 400,000 distinct CDR3 sequences, approximately 15% of them seen only once. Germline trimming cut 4 bases from V and 11 bases from J; bases unmatched to any gene: 9. The CDR3 is 15 amino acids. The germline gives CDR1 SGHAT, CDR2 FQNNGV. About this clonotype itself: Antigen: not known.

General observations from the study: Median prediction lead before ophthalmopathy onset was roughly 6 months with the model. The blood repertoire included most of the expanded thyroid clonotypes above 0.001.

Specimen: blood. This TCR was sampled from a woman aged 30 to 39 with Graves' hyperthyroidism. V usage is TRBV11-2 and J usage is TRBJ1-4; 11 positions match TRBD1. The CDR3 bases are TGTGCCAGCAGCTCAGGACAGGGGGCGATTTTCAAACTGTTTTTT. It codes for CASSSGQGAIFKLFF.